The 23 T cell receptor beta chains listed next were all sequenced from one sample in a study of blood T cells in healthy people across ages (dated by TCRdb to between 2014 and 2016). Library creation used 5' RACE. Instrument on record: Illumina HiSeq 2500. A second roughly 7 to 12 cycle PCR used a sample-barcoded 5' primer and a J-beta primer mix. TCRdb cleaned the public reads at Q25 with fastp, built clones with MiXCR and kept in-frame beta chains. CDR3 protein sequences are deduplicated, and each keeps its most common genes and DNA. The sample yields 600,000 to 1,000,000 distinct CDR3 sequences; 58% were counted once. The ten largest clones capture around 20% of the sample. The sample taken for sequencing was blood. These receptors all stem from a man aged 25-45 years in good health.

The CDR3 region has the DNA TGCAGCATGTTAGCGGGTAACTCCTACGAGCAGTACTTC. Translation gives CSMLAGNSYEQYF. V gene TRBV29-1 combines with J gene TRBJ2-7, with 7 positions matching TRBD2. The J segment lost 0 bases and the V segment lost 8 bases, leaving 7 bases of the junction unmatched. CDR3 length: 13 amino acids. Looked up from germline, CDR1 is SQVTM and CDR2 is ANQGSEA.

This clonotype was observed a handful of times. V and J are TRBV20-1 and TRBJ2-5; D is ambiguous. Between the trimmed V and J ends, which lost 0 bases and 4 bases, there was a span of 12 bases. This CDR3 spans 14 amino acids. The germline gives CDR1 DFQATT, CDR2 SNEGSKA (reference sequence). The CDR3 spells CSARDGTELETQYF. CDR3 DNA sequence: TGCAGTGCTAGAGATGGCACTGAATTAGAGACCCAGTACTTC.

This clonotype was detected ten times or more. Just one base apart from a much larger clone, this may be a read error. The chain has TRBV7-2 and TRBJ2-7, with D maybe TRBD2 (6 bases). The CDR3 runs 13 residues. The germline V gene encodes CDR1 SGHTA and CDR2 FQGNSA. With 7 bases removed from V and 3 bases from J, the gap between germline ends came to 13 bases. The CDR3 is CASNRGGNYEQYF. In nucleotides, the CDR3 is TGTGCCAGCAACCGTGGGGGGAACTACGAGCAGTACTTC.

This rearrangement joins TRBV29-1 to TRBJ2-1, with a possible D match to TRBD2 (5 bases). Between the trimmed V and J ends, which lost 5 bases and 0 bases, there was a span of 11 bases. Looked up from germline, CDR1 is SQVTM and CDR2 is ANQGSEA. CDR3 length: 14 residues. CDR3 in amino acids: CSVSAESSYNEQFF. CDR3 DNA sequence: TGCAGCGTTTCAGCGGAGAGCTCCTACAATGAGCAGTTCTTC.

Of note for this clonotype: At one end, the junction sequence differs from germline, possibly due to a read error. The chain uses TRBV7-2 and TRBJ2-1; 7 nucleotides line up with TRBD2. The CDR3 consists of 15 residues. Germline assignment: CDR1 SGHTA and CDR2 FQGNSA. The CDR3 here is CASGLEGGRGNEQFF. The DNA for the CDR3 is TGTGCCAGCGGCTTAGAAGGCGGGAGAGGCAATGAGCAGTTCTTC.

The J gene is TRBJ2-3, the V gene TRBV20-1; 13 nucleotides match TRBD2. CDR3 size: 16 residues. Germline V lookup: CDR1 DFQATT, CDR2 SNEGSKA (reference sequence). With V trimmed by 5 bases and J by 0 bases, 5 bases remained unmatched. The CDR3 protein is CSAHGTSGTSTDTQYF. The CDR3 DNA is TGCAGTGCTCACGGGACTAGCGGGACGAGCACAGATACGCAGTATTTT.

The chain joins TRBV9 to TRBJ2-1; D possibly uses TRBD1 or TRBD2 (5 bases each). Germline assignment: CDR1 SGDLS and CDR2 YYNGEE. The CDR3 is made up of 14 amino acids. Trimming left V 3 bases short and J 6 bases short, with 13 bases between. The chain's CDR3 is CASSGDLSVNEQFF. The CDR3 DNA is TGTGCCAGCAGCGGGGACCTGTCGGTCAATGAGCAGTTCTTC.

This clonotype was observed a handful of times. J is TRBJ2-3 and V is TRBV20-1; TRBD2 agrees at 12 bases. Germline lookup yields CDR1 DFQATT and CDR2 SNEGSKA (reference sequence). The CDR3 has 16 amino acids. With 6 bases clipped from V and 0 bases from J, the junction kept 7 bases outside the gene matches. CDR3 sequence reads: CSALPGTSGSTDTQYF. CDR3 DNA: TGCAGTGCCCTTCCTGGGACTAGCGGGAGCACAGATACGCAGTATTTT.

This clonotype has more than one count but fewer than ten. The chain carries TRBV29-1 and TRBJ2-6; 10 bases are a match to TRBD1. The J segment lost 0 bases and the V segment lost 7 bases, leaving 3 bases of the junction unmatched. This CDR3 has 15 amino acids. Germline lookup yields CDR1 SQVTM and CDR2 ANQGSEA. This CDR3 reads CSAGQGGSGANVLTF. CDR3 bases: TGCAGCGCCGGACAGGGGGGCTCTGGGGCCAACGTCCTGACTTTC. Using reference TRBV29-1 and TRBJ2-6 for the parts outside the CDR3, the full variable domain is SAVISQKPSRDICQRGTSLTIQCQVDSQVTMMFWYRQQPGQSLTLIATANQGSEATYESGFVIDKFPISRPNLTFSTLTVSNMSPEDSSIYLCSAGQGGSGANVLTFGAGSRLTVL.

The V gene is TRBV10-2, the J gene TRBJ2-5; D is unresolved. The DNA end is a closer match to TRBJ2-7, so the J assignment may be wrong. This CDR3 comprises 11 residues. Germline-derived CDR1 and CDR2 are WSHSY and SAAADI. The CDR3 nucleotides are TGCGCCAGCAGACAGATATACGAGCAGTACTTC. Translating gives CASRQIYEQYF.

As to this clonotype: In this CDR3 the conserved last residue, phenylalanine or tryptophan, is missing, so a read error is likely. The chain couples TRBV7-8 to TRBJ2-1; 9 positions match TRBD1. The germline V gene has CDR1 SGHVS and CDR2 FQNEAQ. CDR3 length: 13 amino acids. The V segment lost 10 bases and the J segment 12 bases; nucleotides outside the gene matches: 13. The CDR3 DNA reads TGTGCCATGGCCGGGACAGGGAAGTATGGGCAGTTCTCC. Translating gives CAMAGTGKYGQFS.

The chain combines TRBV28 with TRBJ2-1, with 7 bases fitting TRBD2. In germline, CDR1 is MDHEN, CDR2 SYDVKM. V trimming: 6 bases; J trimming: 0 bases; junction bases outside the gene matches: 5. This CDR3 spans 15 amino acids. The CDR3 nucleotides read TGTGCCAGCAGACTAGCGATGAGCTCCTACAATGAGCAGTTCTTC. This sequence encodes CASRLAMSSYNEQFF. The full variable domain, its missing parts supplied by reference TRBV28 and TRBJ2-1, is DVKVTQSSRYLVKRTGEKVFLECVQDMDHENMFWYRQDPGLGLRLIYFSYDVKMKEKGDIPEGYSVSREKKERFSLILESASTNQTSMYLCASRLAMSSYNEQFFGPGTRLTVL.

This clonotype was seen at least ten times. The chain employs TRBV20-1 and TRBJ2-5, with D tentatively TRBD2 (6 bases). The ends were cut back, 3 bases at V and 1 base at J, with 12 bases in the middle. There are 14 residues in the CDR3. CDR1 and CDR2 (germline): DFQATT, SNEGSKA (reference sequence). The DNA of the CDR3 is TGCAGTGCTAGTAAAGCGGGTCTCCAAGAGACCCAGTACTTC. Translated: CSASKAGLQETQYF.

This chain uses TRBV25-1 with TRBJ1-2; 8 nucleotides line up with TRBD1. Per the germline V gene, CDR1 is MGHDK and CDR2 is SYGVNS. CDR3 length: 13 residues. Germline trimming cut 6 bases from V and 7 bases from J; bases unmatched to any gene: 7. CDR3 protein: CASSRQGTAGYTF. The CDR3 bases are TGTGCCAGCAGCCGACAGGGGACTGCTGGCTACACCTTC.

CDR3 nucleotide sequence: TGTGCCAGCAGTTACTCATCCTTCTCTGGGGCCAACGTCCTGACTTTC. Encoded protein: CASSYSSFSGANVLTF. The V gene is TRBV6-5, the J gene TRBJ2-6; D not resolved. This CDR3 comprises 16 residues. The germline V gene has CDR1 MNHEY and CDR2 SVGAGI. Trimming left V 0 bases short and J 0 bases short, with 6 bases between.

This clonotype was seen a handful of times. The chain has TRBV7-8 and TRBJ2-4; 11 positions match TRBD1. Matching the DNA end better, TRBJ2-7 makes the J call doubtful. The CDR3 has 13 residues. CDR1 SGHVS and CDR2 FQNEAQ come from the germline V gene. The CDR3, as DNA: TGTGCCAGCAGCCTAGGGACAGGGGGCGAGCAGTACTTC. It is translated as CASSLGTGGEQYF.

This clonotype came up a few times. The chain recombines TRBV29-1 with TRBJ2-1; D gene uncertain. V was clipped by 7 bases and J by 10 bases, with 5 bases between them. The CDR3 contains 8 residues. Per germline, CDR1 SQVTM and CDR2 ANQGSEA. CDR3 in DNA: TGCAGCGCAGGAGAGCAGTTCTTC. Amino acid sequence: CSAGEQFF.

This clonotype came up a few times. V is TRBV12-3 or TRBV12-4 and J is TRBJ2-5; D is ambiguous. V was clipped by 8 bases and J by 0 bases, with 10 bases between them. The CDR3 runs 13 residues. The CDR3 DNA reads as TGTGCCAGCGCGACCGAATACCAAGAGACCCAGTACTTC. It specifies CASATEYQETQYF.

This clonotype was observed a few times. The J gene is TRBJ2-5, the V gene TRBV27; perhaps TRBD2 as D (5 bases). V lost 3 bases and J 7 bases, leaving 12 bases between the germline ends. The germline CDR1 and CDR2 sequences are MNHEY and SMNVEV (reference sequence). This CDR3 is built from 13 residues. The CDR3 region has the DNA TGTGCCAGCAGTTTTTCCGGGATGGGGACCCAGTACTTC. Protein product: CASSFSGMGTQYF.

This chain connects TRBV14 to TRBJ2-3, with 10 bases aligning to TRBD2. The CDR3 is made up of 16 amino acids. Germline lookup yields CDR1 SGHDN and CDR2 FVKESK. V lost 4 bases to trimming and J lost 7 bases; unmatched junction nucleotides: 11. As DNA, the CDR3 is TGTGCCAGCAGCCCCCTCAGCGGGAGGGTCGCAAATACGCAGTATTTT. Residues: CASSPLSGRVANTQYF.

This clonotype was picked up many times. The chain employs TRBV7-2 and TRBJ2-1, with TRBD2 matching over 7 bases. Looked up from germline, CDR1 is SGHTA and CDR2 is FQGNSA. CDR3 length equals 13 residues. V gave up 3 bases and J gave up 13 bases; unmatched junction bases: 9. CDR3 region: CASSLGGGSGQFF. The CDR3 DNA follows: TGTGCCAGCAGCTTGGGGGGGGGATCGGGACAGTTCTTC.

There are a few counts of this clonotype. The chain is built from TRBV3-1 and TRBJ2-7, with a tentative D call TRBD1 (6 bases). This CDR3 is built from 14 residues. V was pared by 6 bases and J by 4 bases, with 16 bases between. CDR1 and CDR2 from the germline V gene are LGHDT and YNNKEL (reference sequence). The CDR3 protein is CASSRYGQSYEQYF. The CDR3 DNA is TGTGCCAGCAGTCGATATGGACAGTCTTACGAGCAGTACTTC.

This chain connects TRBV7-2 to TRBJ2-7, with D unresolved. The CDR3 totals 11 residues. CDR1 and CDR2 (germline): SGHTA, FQGNSA. Trimming cost V 6 bases and J 4 bases, with 7 bases left between them. The CDR3: CASRFAYEQYF. CDR3 nucleotide sequence: TGTGCCAGCAGGTTTGCTTACGAGCAGTACTTC.